The clone carrying this T cell receptor beta chain appeared a few times. Its antigen is not identified. Germline V gives CDR1 MGHRA, CDR2 YSYEKL. V dropped 3 bases and J dropped 0; count of bases not matched to a gene: 11. The CDR3 is 18 residues long. The data were obtained in a study of blood T cells in healthy people across ages. Study results and limitations: Diversity estimates from one million T cells were considered underestimates. Older age coincided with a roughly linear decline in TCR beta diversity per million T cells.

Total RNA amounts of at least 5.5 micrograms were extracted per sample. A second about 7 to 11 cycle PCR used barcoded and J-beta primers. Each CDR3 protein gets one entry after TCRdb re-called the 5' RACE reads with MiXCR. The table lists about 1.6 million distinct CDR3 sequences, 30% to 40% of them singletons. This sequence was found in a woman in her twenties or thirties in good health. The sequencing sample was made of blood. This chain uses TRBV4-1 with TRBJ1-5; 7 positions agree with TRBD1. The CDR3 DNA reads TGCGCCAGCAGCCAGGAAAGGACAGGCCGATATAGCAATCAGCCCCAGCATTTT. Its protein is CASSQERTGRYSNQPQHF.